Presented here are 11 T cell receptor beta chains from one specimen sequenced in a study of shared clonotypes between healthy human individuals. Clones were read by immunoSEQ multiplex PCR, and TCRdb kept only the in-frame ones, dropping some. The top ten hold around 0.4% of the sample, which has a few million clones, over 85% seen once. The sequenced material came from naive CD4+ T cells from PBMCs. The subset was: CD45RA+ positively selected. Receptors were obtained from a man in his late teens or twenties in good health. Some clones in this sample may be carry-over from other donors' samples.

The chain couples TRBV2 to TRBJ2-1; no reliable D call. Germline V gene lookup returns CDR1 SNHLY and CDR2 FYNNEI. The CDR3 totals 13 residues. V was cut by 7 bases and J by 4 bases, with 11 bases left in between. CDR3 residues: CASMGVGYNEQFF. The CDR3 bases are TGTGCCAGCATGGGCGTGGGATACAATGAGCAGTTCTTC.

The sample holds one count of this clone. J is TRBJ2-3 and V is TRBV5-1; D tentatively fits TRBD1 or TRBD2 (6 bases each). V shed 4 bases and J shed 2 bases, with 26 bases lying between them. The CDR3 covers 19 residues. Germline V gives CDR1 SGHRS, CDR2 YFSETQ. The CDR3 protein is CASSPEFMGAGSFTDTQYF. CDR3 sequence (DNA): TGCGCCAGCAGCCCCGAGTTCATGGGGGCGGGATCGTTCACAGATACGCAGTATTTT.

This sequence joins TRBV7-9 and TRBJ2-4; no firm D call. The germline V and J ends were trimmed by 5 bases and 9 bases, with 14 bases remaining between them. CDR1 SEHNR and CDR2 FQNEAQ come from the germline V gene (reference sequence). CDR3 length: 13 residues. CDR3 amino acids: CASSPVDGSIQYF. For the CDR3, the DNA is TGTGCCAGCAGCCCCGTTGACGGGTCCATTCAGTACTTC.

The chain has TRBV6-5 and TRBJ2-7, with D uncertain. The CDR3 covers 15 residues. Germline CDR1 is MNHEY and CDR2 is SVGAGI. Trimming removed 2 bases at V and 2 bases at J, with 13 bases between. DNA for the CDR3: TGTGCCAGCAGTTACGGTCTAGGGCAAACCTACGAGCAGTACTTC. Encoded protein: CASSYGLGQTYEQYF.

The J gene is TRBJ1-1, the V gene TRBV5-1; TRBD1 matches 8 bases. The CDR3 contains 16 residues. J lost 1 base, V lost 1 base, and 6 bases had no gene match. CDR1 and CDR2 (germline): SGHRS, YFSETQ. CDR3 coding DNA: TGCGCCAGCAGCTTGAGGGGGGACAGGACGAACACTGAAGCTTTCTTT. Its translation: CASSLRGDRTNTEAFF.

The CDR3 DNA reads TGTGCCAGCAGCTTAGCGTTAACGACCCAAAAACTGTTTTTT. It yields the protein CASSLALTTQKLFF. V gene TRBV7-8 combines with J gene TRBJ1-4; D not certain. V was shortened by 0 bases and J by 9 bases, with 11 bases between the two germline ends. Germline CDR1 is SGHVS and CDR2 is FQNEAQ. CDR3 length: 14 amino acids.

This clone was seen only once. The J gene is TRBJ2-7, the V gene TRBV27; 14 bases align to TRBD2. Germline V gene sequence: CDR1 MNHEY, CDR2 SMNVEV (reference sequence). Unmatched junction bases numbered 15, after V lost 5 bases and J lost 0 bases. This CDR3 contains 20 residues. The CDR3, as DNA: TGTGCCAGCAGTACCGGGACTAGCGGGAGAGGGGTGCCCCGCTCCTACGAGCAGTACTTC. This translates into CASSTGTSGRGVPRSYEQYF.

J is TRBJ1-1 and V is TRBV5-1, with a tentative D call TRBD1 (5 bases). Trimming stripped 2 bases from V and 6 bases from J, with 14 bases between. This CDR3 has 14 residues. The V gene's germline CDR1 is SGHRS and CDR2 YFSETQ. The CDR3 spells CASSFQAGSSEAFF. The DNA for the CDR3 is TGCGCCAGCAGCTTCCAGGCAGGGTCATCTGAAGCTTTCTTT.

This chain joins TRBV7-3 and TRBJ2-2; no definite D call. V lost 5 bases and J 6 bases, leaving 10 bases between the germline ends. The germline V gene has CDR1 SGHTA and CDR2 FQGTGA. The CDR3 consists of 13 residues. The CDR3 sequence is CASSLSIAGELFF. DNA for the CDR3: TGTGCCAGCAGCCTCAGTATAGCCGGGGAGCTGTTTTTT.

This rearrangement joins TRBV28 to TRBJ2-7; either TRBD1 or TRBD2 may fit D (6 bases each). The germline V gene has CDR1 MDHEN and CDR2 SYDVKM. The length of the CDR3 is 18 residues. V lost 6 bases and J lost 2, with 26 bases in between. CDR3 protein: CASRTQGGGIPSTYEQYF. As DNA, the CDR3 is TGTGCCAGCAGAACACAGGGTGGGGGGATACCCAGCACCTACGAGCAGTACTTC.

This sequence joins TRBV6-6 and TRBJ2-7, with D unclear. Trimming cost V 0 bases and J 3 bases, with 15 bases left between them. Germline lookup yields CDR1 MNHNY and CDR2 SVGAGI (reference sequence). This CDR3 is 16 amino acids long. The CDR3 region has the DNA TGTGCCAGCAGTTACTCGTCTGGCTTTGGCGGCTACGAGCAGTACTTC. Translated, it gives CASSYSSGFGGYEQYF.